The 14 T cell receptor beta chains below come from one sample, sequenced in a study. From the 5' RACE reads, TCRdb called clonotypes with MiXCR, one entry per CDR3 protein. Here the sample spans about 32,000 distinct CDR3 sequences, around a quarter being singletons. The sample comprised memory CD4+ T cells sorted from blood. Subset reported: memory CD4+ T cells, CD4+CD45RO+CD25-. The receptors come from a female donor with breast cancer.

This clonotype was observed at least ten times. The CDR3 coding sequence is TGTGCCAGCAGTCCCCGGGACAGGGGTTTGAGGAATGAGCAGTTCTTC. Its protein product is CASSPRDRGLRNEQFF. The V call is TRBV6-2 or TRBV6-3, the J call TRBJ2-1; 10 nucleotides line up with TRBD1. The CDR3 runs 16 residues. Unmatched junction bases numbered 11, after V lost 5 bases and J lost 7 bases. Germline loops: CDR1 MNHEY, CDR2 SVGEGT.

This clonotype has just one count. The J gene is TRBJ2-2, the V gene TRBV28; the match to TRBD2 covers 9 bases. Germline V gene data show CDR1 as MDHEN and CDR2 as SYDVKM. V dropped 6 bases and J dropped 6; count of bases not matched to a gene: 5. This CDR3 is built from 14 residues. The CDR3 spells CASRGSGGPGELFF. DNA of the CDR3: TGTGCCAGCAGAGGTAGCGGGGGCCCCGGGGAGCTGTTTTTT.

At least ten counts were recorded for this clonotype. CDR3 nucleotides: TGTGCCAGCAGCGGAATCACAGGGTCCGAAAGACAGCCCCAGCATTTT. Protein: CASSGITGSERQPQHF. The chain links TRBV7-9 to TRBJ1-5; weak D call: TRBD1 (6 bases). The CDR3 is 16 residues long. With 5 bases removed from V and 7 bases from J, the gap between germline ends came to 21 bases. The germline CDR1 and CDR2 sequences are SEHNR and FQNEAQ (reference sequence).

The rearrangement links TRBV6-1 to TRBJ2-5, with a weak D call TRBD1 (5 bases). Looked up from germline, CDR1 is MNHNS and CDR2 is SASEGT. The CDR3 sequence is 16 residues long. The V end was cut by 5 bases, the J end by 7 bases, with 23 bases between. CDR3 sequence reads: CASSTSETALEGTQYF. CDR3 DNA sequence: TGTGCCAGCAGTACATCGGAGACAGCATTGGAAGGGACCCAGTACTTC.

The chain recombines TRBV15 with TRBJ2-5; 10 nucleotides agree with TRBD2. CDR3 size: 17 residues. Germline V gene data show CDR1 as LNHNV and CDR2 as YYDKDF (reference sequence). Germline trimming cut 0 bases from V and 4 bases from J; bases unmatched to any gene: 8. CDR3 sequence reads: CATSRDYPRLAGETQYF. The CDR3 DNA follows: TGTGCCACCAGCAGAGATTACCCTCGACTAGCGGGAGAGACCCAGTACTTC.

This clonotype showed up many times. The CDR3 loop reads CASSQDVGDTEAFF. As DNA, the CDR3 is TGCGCCAGCAGCCAAGACGTGGGGGACACTGAAGCTTTCTTT. The V gene is TRBV4-3, the J gene TRBJ1-1; D is possibly TRBD1 (5 bases). The germline V gene encodes CDR1 LGHNA and CDR2 YSLEER. The CDR3 contains 14 residues. Trimming cost V 0 bases and J 3 bases, with 8 bases left between them.

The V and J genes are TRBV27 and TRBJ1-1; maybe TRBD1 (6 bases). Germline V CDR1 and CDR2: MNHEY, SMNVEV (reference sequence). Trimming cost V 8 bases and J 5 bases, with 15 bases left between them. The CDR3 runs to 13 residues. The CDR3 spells CASASPQGTEAFF. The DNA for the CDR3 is TGTGCCAGCGCCTCCCCTCAGGGGACTGAAGCTTTCTTT.

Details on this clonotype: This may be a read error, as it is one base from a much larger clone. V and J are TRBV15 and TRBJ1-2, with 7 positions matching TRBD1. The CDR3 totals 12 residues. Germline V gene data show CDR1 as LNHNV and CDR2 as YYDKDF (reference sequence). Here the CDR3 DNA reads TGTGCCACCAGCGACAGGGTCTATGGCTACGCCTTC. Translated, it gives CATSDRVYGYAF.

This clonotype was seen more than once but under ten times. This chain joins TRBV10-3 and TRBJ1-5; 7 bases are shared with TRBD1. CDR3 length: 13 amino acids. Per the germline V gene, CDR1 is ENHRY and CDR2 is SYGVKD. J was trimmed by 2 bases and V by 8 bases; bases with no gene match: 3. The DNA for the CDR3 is TGTGCCATCGGGACAGCTGGCAATCAGCCCCAGCATTTT. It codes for CAIGTAGNQPQHF.

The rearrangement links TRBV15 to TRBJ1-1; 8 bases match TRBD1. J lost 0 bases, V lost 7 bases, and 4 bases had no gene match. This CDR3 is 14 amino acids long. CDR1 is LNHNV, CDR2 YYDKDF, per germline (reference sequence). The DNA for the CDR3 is TGTGCCACCAAGCGGACAGGGATGAACACTGAAGCTTTCTTT. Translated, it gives CATKRTGMNTEAFF.

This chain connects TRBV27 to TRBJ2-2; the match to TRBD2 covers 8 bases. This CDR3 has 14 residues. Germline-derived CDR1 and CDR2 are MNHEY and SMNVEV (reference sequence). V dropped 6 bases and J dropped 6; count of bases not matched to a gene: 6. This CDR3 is CASSGLAGAGELFF. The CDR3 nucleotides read TGTGCCAGCAGCGGACTAGCCGGCGCCGGGGAGCTGTTTTTT.

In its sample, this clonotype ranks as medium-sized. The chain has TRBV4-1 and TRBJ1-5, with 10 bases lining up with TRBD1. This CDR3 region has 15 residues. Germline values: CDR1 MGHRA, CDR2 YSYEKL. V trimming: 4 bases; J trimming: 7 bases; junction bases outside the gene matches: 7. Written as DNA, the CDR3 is TGCGCCAGCAGCCGGTCCGGGACAGGGGACCAGCCCCAGCATTTT. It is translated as CASSRSGTGDQPQHF.

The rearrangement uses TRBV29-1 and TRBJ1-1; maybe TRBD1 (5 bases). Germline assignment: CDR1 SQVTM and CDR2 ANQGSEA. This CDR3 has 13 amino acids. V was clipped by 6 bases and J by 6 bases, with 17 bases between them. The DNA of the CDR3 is TGCAGCGTCATTTCGAGGGGACTAGCTGAAGCTTTCTTT. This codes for CSVISRGLAEAFF.

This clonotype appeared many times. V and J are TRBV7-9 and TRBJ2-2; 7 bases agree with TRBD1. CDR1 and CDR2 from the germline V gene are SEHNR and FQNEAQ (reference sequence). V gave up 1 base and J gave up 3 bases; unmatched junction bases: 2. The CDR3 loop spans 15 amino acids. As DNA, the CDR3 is TGTGCCAGCAGCTTAGGACAGGGAGACACCGGGGAGCTGTTTTTT. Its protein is CASSLGQGDTGELFF.